This TCR beta chain was sequenced in a study of vaccination effects on CD4 cells after COVID-19. Sequencing used immunoSEQ multiplex PCR; TCRdb keeps in-frame clones, though not all of them. Among some 56,000 clones listed, 76% were seen once. Using viral peptide pools, the ViraFEST assay grew out antigen-specific CD4+ T cells prior to sequencing. Cultured cells yielded isolated CD4+ T cells after 10 days. From March to December 2020, the person had a SARS-CoV-2 infection that was confirmed by PCR. This clone was detected once. Its matching antigen is unknown. The CDR3 is made up of 11 amino acids. The ends were cut back, 5 bases at V and 2 bases at J, with 2 bases in the middle. CDR1 is SGHTA and CDR2 is FQGNSA in the germline V gene.

The chain is built from TRBV7-2 and TRBJ2-3; D not certain. The TCR comes from a human donor who had a prior SARS-CoV-2 infection. This sample comprised CD4+ T cells from PBMCs cultured with HIV peptides, obtained before COVID-19 vaccination. The subset denotes: HIV-1 Nef peptide pool negative control/reference culture. The CDR3, as DNA: TGTGCCAGCAGCCCCACAGATACGCAGTATTTT. Translating it yields CASSPTDTQYF.